This T cell receptor (beta chain) originates from a study of cytomegalovirus exposure and HLA in healthy donors. Study-wide results and caveats: An assumption of roughly uniform sequencing depth across donors underlay the presence/absence analyses. Cytomegalovirus association was assigned to about 180 TCR beta chains. The productive fraction for most TCR beta V segments was about 90% or about 30% in an earlier analysis.

Both 60 Vbeta primers and 13 Jbeta primers went into the PCR. The repertoire was sequenced with immunoSEQ multiplex PCR; TCRdb's copy has only in-frame clones and lacks some. The sample lists 150,000 to 200,000 clones, approximately 80% seen once, with approximately 6.8% in the top ten. V was pared by 2 bases and J by 3 bases, with 8 bases between. In germline, CDR1 is SGHDT, CDR2 YYEEEE. CDR3 length equals 13 residues. For this clone: Its specificity is unknown.

The chain links TRBV5-6 to TRBJ2-5; D call uncertain. The sample comprised PBMCs. The clonotype comes from a man aged 30 to 39 in good health and CMV-seropositive. In nucleotides, the CDR3 is TGTGCCAGCAGCTTCTTTCTTGAAGAGACCCAGTACTTC. The encoded protein is CASSFFLEETQYF.